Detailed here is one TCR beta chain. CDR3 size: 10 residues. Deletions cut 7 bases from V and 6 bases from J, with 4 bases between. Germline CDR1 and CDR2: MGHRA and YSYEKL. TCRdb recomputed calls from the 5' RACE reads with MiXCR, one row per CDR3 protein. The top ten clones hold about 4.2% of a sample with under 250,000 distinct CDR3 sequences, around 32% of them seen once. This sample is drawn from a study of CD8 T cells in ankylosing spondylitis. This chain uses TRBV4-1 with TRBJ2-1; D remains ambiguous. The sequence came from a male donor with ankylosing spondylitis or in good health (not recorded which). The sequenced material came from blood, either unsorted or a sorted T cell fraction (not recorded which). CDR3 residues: CASMGNEQFF. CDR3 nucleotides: TGCGCCAGCATGGGCAATGAGCAGTTCTTC.